The present TCR beta chain was sequenced within a study of blood T cell repertoires in COVID-19. Seattle patients were enrolled while actively infected and followed longitudinally. The CDR3 is 13 residues long. The germline V gene has CDR1 SGDLS and CDR2 YYNGEE. V gave up 0 bases and J gave up 4 bases, with 7 bases separating them. Original handling: For nucleated cells, counts were estimated from reference gene primer amplification. Profiling relied on immunoSEQ multiplex PCR, and the TCRdb table lists in-frame clones only, not all of them. The V and J calls and clone size are taken from that table; D and trimming were inferred from the DNA. The table lists just over 350,000 clones, 65% to 90% of them singletons, with under 8.5% in the top ten.

The sequenced material came from peripheral blood. The source is a woman aged 60-75 years with COVID-19, enrolled during active disease. This chain links TRBV9 with TRBJ1-1; D is ambiguous. The CDR3 nucleotides are TGTGCCAGCAGCGTAGACCACAGCACTGAAGCTTTCTTT. Its protein product is CASSVDHSTEAFF.